A selection of T cell receptor beta chains follows, all from one sample in a study of blood T cell repertoires in COVID-19. The protocol was immunoSEQ multiplex PCR, while the TCRdb copy is restricted to in-frame clones and leaves out a portion. Of approximately 120,000 clones listed, about 90% are singletons. Sequencing used peripheral blood. All receptors come from a man between 50 and 59 years old with COVID-19, enrolled during active disease. Both conserved end residues are part of each CDR3. The D gene is left open where the match is weak. Where a row states a size, it is once, few, many or the class of an expanded clone; other rows omit it.

length,size,D,V,J,CDR3,DNA
14,.,TRBD1,TRBV7-8,TRBJ1-2,CASSRDRVNYGYTF,TGTGCCAGCAGCCGTGACAGGGTTAACTATGGCTACACCTTC
15,.,TRBD1,TRBV28,TRBJ2-3,CASSLGTGHTDTQYF,TGTGCCAGCAGTTTAGGGACAGGGCACACAGATACGCAGTATTTT
14,.,.,TRBV10-3,TRBJ1-5,CAISDDTNNQPQHF,TGTGCCATCAGTGACGACACAAACAATCAGCCCCAGCATTTT
12,.,.,TRBV2,TRBJ2-1,CASGGGRSEQFF,TGTGCCAGCGGGGGGGGCCGGAGTGAGCAGTTCTTC
14,.,TRBD1,TRBV6-2/TRBV6-3,TRBJ2-1,CASSRDRGGNEQFF,TGTGCCAGCAGCCGGGACAGGGGGGGCAATGAGCAGTTCTTC
12,.,TRBD2,TRBV7-2,TRBJ2-1,CASTGLVVEQFF,TGTGCCAGCACCGGACTAGTTGTTGAGCAGTTCTTC
15,.,.,TRBV18,TRBJ2-3,CASSPPSGITDTQYF,TGTGCCAGCTCACCACCTAGCGGAATCACAGATACGCAGTATTTT
15,.,TRBD2,TRBV7-2,TRBJ2-5,CASSLLAANQETQYF,TGTGCCAGCAGCTTACTAGCGGCGAACCAAGAGACCCAGTACTTC
16,.,.,TRBV14,TRBJ1-3,CASSQGQSHSGNTIYF,TGTGCCAGCAGCCAAGGGCAATCCCACTCTGGAAACACCATATATTTT
17,.,.,TRBV6-2/TRBV6-3,TRBJ2-6,CASSPKYGGAGANVLTF,TGTGCCAGCAGCCCTAAGTACGGGGGAGCTGGGGCCAACGTCCTGACTTTC
15,.,.,TRBV6-5,TRBJ1-1,CASSPTGTQNTEAFF,TGTGCCAGCAGCCCAACAGGGACACAGAACACTGAAGCTTTCTTT
14,.,TRBD1,TRBV28,TRBJ2-7,CASSRGQGRGEQYF,TGTGCCAGCAGCCGCGGACAGGGAAGGGGCGAGCAGTACTTC
14,once,.,TRBV30,TRBJ2-1,CAWSVRRDHNEQFF,TGTGCCTGGAGTGTACGGCGGGATCACAATGAGCAGTTCTTC
12,once,TRBD2,TRBV29-1,TRBJ2-1,CSVGSGREIQFF,TGCAGCGTTGGAAGCGGGAGGGAGATACAGTTCTTC
13,.,.,TRBV28,TRBJ1-2,CASSFRSNYGYTF,TGTGCCAGCAGTTTCCGGTCTAACTATGGCTACACCTTC
18,.,TRBD2,TRBV5-4,TRBJ2-1,CASSWGLAGAGSYNEQFF,TGTGCCAGCAGCTGGGGACTAGCGGGAGCGGGCTCCTACAATGAGCAGTTCTTC
13,.,TRBD1,TRBV19,TRBJ1-5,CASADRADQPQHF,TGTGCCAGTGCTGACAGGGCCGATCAGCCCCAGCATTTT
16,few,TRBD2,TRBV20-1,TRBJ2-3,CSASARAGGFTDTQYF,TGCAGTGCTAGTGCTCGGGCGGGGGGGTTCACAGATACGCAGTATTTT
12,.,.,TRBV7-3,TRBJ2-1,CASSLISGEQFF,TGTGCCAGCAGCTTAATTTCCGGTGAGCAGTTCTTC
12,.,.,TRBV29-1,TRBJ1-1,CSAHPGETEAFF,TGCAGCGCCCATCCGGGGGAAACTGAAGCTTTCTTT
16,.,TRBD2,TRBV5-1,TRBJ2-5,CASSLSGTSVSETQYF,TGCGCCAGCAGCCTAAGTGGGACTAGCGTCTCCGAGACCCAGTACTTC
12,once,TRBD1,TRBV10-3,TRBJ2-5,CAVGTAQETQYF,TGTGCCGTCGGGACAGCCCAAGAGACCCAGTACTTC
13,.,.,TRBV3-1/TRBV3-2,TRBJ1-4,CASSTTRWEKLFF,TGTGCCAGCAGTACCACCCGGTGGGAAAAACTGTTTTTT
15,.,TRBD1,TRBV6-6,TRBJ1-6,CASSLQGEYNSPLHF,TGTGCCAGCAGTTTACAGGGGGAGTATAATTCACCCCTCCACTTT
13,.,.,TRBV6-5,TRBJ2-7,CASSYRGDYEQYF,TGTGCCAGCAGTTACAGGGGCGACTACGAGCAGTACTTC
14,.,.,TRBV9,TRBJ2-3,CASSLGTPGDTQYF,TGTGCCAGCAGCCTCGGGACACCGGGCGATACGCAGTATTTT
15,.,TRBD1,TRBV3-1/TRBV3-2,TRBJ2-5,CASSNRGKSQETQYF,TGTGCCAGCAGCAACAGGGGGAAATCTCAAGAGACCCAGTACTTC
15,.,TRBD2,TRBV9,TRBJ2-5,CASSPGRLAGETQYF,TGTGCCAGCAGCCCAGGGAGACTAGCAGGAGAGACCCAGTACTTC
11,once,.,TRBV30,TRBJ2-7,CAWSSRYEQYF,TGTGCCTGGAGTTCCCGCTACGAGCAGTACTTC
15,.,TRBD2,TRBV28,TRBJ2-1,CASSLRGAKGNEQFF,TGTGCCAGCAGTTTGCGGGGGGCTAAGGGGAATGAGCAGTTCTTC
16,.,TRBD2,TRBV19,TRBJ2-5,CASSIRAGGLQETQYF,TGTGCCAGTAGTATACGGGCGGGAGGGCTTCAAGAGACCCAGTACTTC
16,once,.,TRBV2,TRBJ2-3,CASSDRGRLDTDTQYF,TGTGCCAGCAGTGACCGGGGGAGGCTTGACACAGATACGCAGTATTTT
16,.,TRBD2,TRBV2,TRBJ2-3,CASSPRTSGTTDTQYF,TGTGCCAGCAGCCCGAGGACTAGCGGGACCACAGATACGCAGTATTTT
14,.,TRBD1,TRBV24-1,TRBJ1-1,CATEGGEKDTEAFF,TGTGCCACCGAAGGGGGCGAGAAGGACACTGAAGCTTTCTTT
12,.,.,TRBV6-5,TRBJ1-1,CASSRGGAEAFF,TGTGCCAGCAGTCGAGGCGGGGCCGAAGCTTTCTTT
15,once,.,TRBV3-1/TRBV3-2,TRBJ1-3,CASSNRLSSGNTIYF,TGTGCCAGCAGCAACAGGTTAAGCTCTGGAAACACCATATATTTT
16,.,.,TRBV7-2,TRBJ2-1,CASSLAIASSYNEQFF,TGTGCCAGCAGCTTAGCGATCGCTAGCTCCTACAATGAGCAGTTCTTC
15,once,TRBD1,TRBV5-1,TRBJ2-2,CASSFPGGNTGELFF,TGCGCCAGCAGCTTCCCAGGGGGAAACACCGGGGAGCTGTTTTTT
17,.,TRBD2,TRBV18,TRBJ2-7,CASSPPGLAGMNYEQYF,TGTGCCAGCTCACCACCGGGACTAGCGGGGATGAACTACGAGCAGTACTTC
14,.,.,TRBV30,TRBJ1-6,CAWKNKGPDSPLHF,TGTGCCTGGAAAAACAAGGGGCCGGATTCACCCCTCCACTTT